These T cell receptor beta chains were read from a single sample in a study of blood T cell repertoires in COVID-19. Here immunoSEQ multiplex PCR was the method, and the copy in TCRdb shows in-frame clones only, minus some. The table lists about 190,000 clones, less than 80% of them singletons. The sequencing input was peripheral blood. The origin of the receptors is a man aged 50 to 60 who had recovered from COVID-19. Each CDR3 is given with its conserved first and last residue. The D gene is left open where the match is weak. Some rows mark clone size as missing; the rest say once, few, many or name a class of expanded clone.

CDR3 protein	CDR3 DNA	D gene	J gene	clone size	V gene
CASTEVAGGNYNEQFF	TGTGCCAGTACCGAGGTAGCGGGAGGGAACTACAATGAGCAGTTCTTC	TRBD2	TRBJ2-1	-	TRBV19
CATSDSSGRNTDTQYF	TGTGCCACCAGTGACTCTAGCGGGAGGAACACAGATACGCAGTATTTT	TRBD2	TRBJ2-3	-	TRBV24-1
CASSPENEKLFF	TGTGCCAGCTCACCCGAGAATGAAAAACTGTTTTTT	-	TRBJ1-4	-	TRBV18
CASSRDRGIWYEQYF	TGTGCCAGCAGCCGCGACAGGGGAATATGGTACGAGCAGTACTTC	TRBD1	TRBJ2-7	-	TRBV14
CASSDTGTGRPEGQYF	TGTGCCAGCAGTGACACCGGGACAGGGCGGCCTGAAGGGCAGTACTTC	TRBD1	TRBJ2-7	few	TRBV27
CAAGGQYYGYTF	TGTGCTGCAGGGGGCCAATACTATGGCTACACCTTC	TRBD1	TRBJ1-2	-	TRBV19
CASGLGLYNEQFF	TGTGCCAGTGGCTTGGGCCTTTACAATGAGCAGTTCTTC	-	TRBJ2-1	-	TRBV19
CASSTDSLMAFF	TGTGCCAGCAGCACGGACAGTTTAATGGCTTTCTTT	-	TRBJ1-1	-	TRBV7-9
CATSRAGMPGNTIYF	TGTGCCACCAGCAGAGCAGGAATGCCTGGAAACACCATATATTTT	-	TRBJ1-3	-	TRBV15
CSTKVGGTSSYEQYF	TGCAGCACTAAGGTTGGGGGCACATCCTCCTACGAGCAGTACTTC	-	TRBJ2-7	-	TRBV29-1
CASSLGGHDSYEQYF	TGTGCCAGCAGCTTAGGCGGACACGACTCCTACGAGCAGTACTTC	-	TRBJ2-7	once	TRBV7-6
CASSPGQVRNEQFF	TGTGCCAGCAGCCCGGGACAGGTGCGCAATGAGCAGTTCTTC	-	TRBJ2-1	-	TRBV21-1
CASEGVAETQYF	TGTGCTAGTGAAGGGGTTGCAGAGACCCAGTACTTC	-	TRBJ2-5	-	TRBV12-5
CASSQVRTGINEQFF	TGCGCCAGCAGCCAAGTGCGGACAGGTATCAATGAGCAGTTCTTC	TRBD1	TRBJ2-1	-	TRBV4-1
CSVVAPAAGELFF	TGCAGCGTTGTGGCTCCTGCCGCCGGGGAGCTGTTTTTT	-	TRBJ2-2	-	TRBV29-1
CASSLGQIQETQYF	TGTGCCAGCAGTTTAGGTCAGATACAAGAGACCCAGTACTTC	-	TRBJ2-5	-	TRBV27
CASRSSGEYTYEQYF	TGTGCCAGCAGAAGTAGCGGGGAATATACCTACGAGCAGTACTTC	TRBD2	TRBJ2-7	-	TRBV27
CATSTKTVPYNEQFF	TGTGCCACCAGCACAAAGACTGTCCCCTACAATGAGCAGTTCTTC	-	TRBJ2-1	-	TRBV15
CASSPPSRQVGARGSYNEQFF	TGTGCCAGCAGTCCCCCCTCGCGACAGGTTGGGGCGAGAGGCTCCTACAATGAGCAGTTCTTC	-	TRBJ2-1	once	TRBV6-6
CASSESGTTDTQYF	TGTGCCAGCAGCGAGTCAGGCACCACAGATACGCAGTATTTT	-	TRBJ2-3	-	TRBV9
CASSFGGTASNQPQHF	TGTGCCAGCAGCTTCGGCGGGACGGCCAGCAATCAGCCCCAGCATTTT	-	TRBJ1-5	-	TRBV11-2
CASSFFGGRVEKLFF	TGTGCCAGCAGCTTCTTCGGGGGGCGCGTTGAAAAACTGTTTTTT	-	TRBJ1-4	few	TRBV7-9
CASSVGDLAESTDTQYF	TGTGCCAGCAGCGTAGGGGACCTAGCGGAAAGCACAGATACGCAGTATTTT	TRBD2	TRBJ2-3	-	TRBV9
CASSSGQQETQYF	TGTGCCAGTAGTTCCGGACAGCAAGAGACCCAGTACTTC	-	TRBJ2-5	-	TRBV19
CACLRRFRETGELFF	TGTGCCTGCCTGCGCCGCTTCAGGGAAACCGGGGAGCTGTTTTTT	-	TRBJ2-2	-	TRBV30
CASSIVQGTGELFF	TGTGCCAGCAGCATCGTACAGGGTACCGGGGAGCTGTTTTTT	-	TRBJ2-2	-	TRBV7-2
CASSERTSGRDTQYF	TGTGCCAGCAGTGAGAGGACTAGCGGGAGAGATACGCAGTATTTT	TRBD2	TRBJ2-3	-	TRBV6-1
CASSVTGGRETQYF	TGTGCCAGCAGCGTTACAGGGGGCCGGGAGACCCAGTACTTC	TRBD1	TRBJ2-5	-	TRBV7-3
CASRKGGRSGELFF	TGTGCCAGTAGGAAAGGCGGGAGATCCGGGGAGCTGTTTTTT	TRBD2	TRBJ2-2	-	TRBV19
CASPGLGDDNEQFF	TGTGCCAGCCCTGGTTTGGGAGACGACAATGAGCAGTTCTTC	-	TRBJ2-1	-	TRBV2
CASRTTGSYGYTF	TGTGCCAGCAGAACGACAGGGAGCTATGGCTACACCTTC	TRBD1	TRBJ1-2	-	TRBV28
CASGIGQLAKNIQYF	TGTGCCAGCGGGATAGGACAGTTGGCCAAAAACATTCAGTACTTC	-	TRBJ2-4	-	TRBV28
CASSLLAASPSWDNEQFF	TGCGCCAGCAGCCTACTAGCGGCCTCACCCTCGTGGGACAATGAGCAGTTCTTC	TRBD2	TRBJ2-1	-	TRBV4-1
CASSQATGEVYEQYF	TGCGCCAGCAGCCAAGCGACAGGGGAAGTCTACGAGCAGTACTTC	TRBD1	TRBJ2-7	-	TRBV5-1
CASSQTAQGAFF	TGTGCCAGCAGCCAGACAGCTCAGGGGGCTTTCTTT	-	TRBJ1-1	many	TRBV14
CASSVSGENGYEQYF	TGTGCCAGCAGTGTCTCCGGGGAGAACGGCTACGAGCAGTACTTC	-	TRBJ2-7	-	TRBV2
CASSDQGYIQYF	TGTGCCAGCAGCGACCAGGGGTACATTCAGTACTTC	-	TRBJ2-4	-	TRBV9
CASSPETGGNQPQHF	TGTGCCAGCTCACCAGAGACAGGGGGAAATCAGCCCCAGCATTTT	TRBD1	TRBJ1-5	-	TRBV18
CASSLRSGTGIEQFF	TGTGCCAGCAGCTTAAGGTCCGGGACAGGGATTGAGCAGTTCTTC	TRBD1	TRBJ2-1	-	TRBV7-2
CASPLKQGKGNEKLFF	TGCGCCAGCCCCCTAAAACAGGGAAAGGGTAATGAAAAACTGTTTTTT	-	TRBJ1-4	-	TRBV23-1
CASSLDLRTGHGYTF	TGTGCCAGCAGCTTAGATCTCCGGACAGGACATGGCTACACCTTC	TRBD1	TRBJ1-2	-	TRBV7-2
CASSLTPDYEQYF	TGTGCCAGCAGCTTGACACCCGACTACGAGCAGTACTTC	-	TRBJ2-7	-	TRBV5-5
CASSLVSTGVLETQYF	TGTGCCAGCAGCTTAGTATCTACAGGGGTCTTAGAGACCCAGTACTTC	TRBD1	TRBJ2-5	once	TRBV7-2
CASRETRTLYYEQYF	TGTGCAAGTCGCGAAACTCGGACACTCTACTACGAGCAGTACTTC	-	TRBJ2-7	-	TRBV12-2
CASSSTLVETQYF	TGTGCCAGCAGCTCCACCCTAGTGGAGACCCAGTACTTC	-	TRBJ2-5	-	TRBV11-1
CASSLGEWGGTEAFF	TGCGCCAGCAGCTTGGGGGAGTGGGGGGGGACTGAAGCTTTCTTT	-	TRBJ1-1	-	TRBV5-1
CASSTLRTPAETQYF	TGTGCCAGCAGTACCCTTCGGACTCCCGCGGAGACCCAGTACTTC	-	TRBJ2-5	-	TRBV7-2
CASSQVRDPKWVREGLAEQFF	TGTGCCAGCAGCCAAGTTAGGGACCCCAAATGGGTGCGGGAGGGCCTGGCGGAGCAGTTCTTC	TRBD2	TRBJ2-1	-	TRBV3-1/TRBV3-2
CASSSGGTPQYF	TGCGCCAGCAGCTCCGGAGGGACGCCGCAGTATTTT	-	TRBJ2-3	-	TRBV10-2
CASSLAVGGAYNEQFF	TGTGCCAGCAGTTTGGCAGTGGGAGGCGCCTACAATGAGCAGTTCTTC	-	TRBJ2-1	-	TRBV27
CASSLMVSGPNTEAFF	TGTGCCAGCAGCTTAATGGTTTCAGGGCCGAACACTGAAGCTTTCTTT	-	TRBJ1-1	-	TRBV7-3
CASSIWLAGGPSIRNEQFF	TGTGCCAGTAGTATATGGCTAGCGGGAGGGCCGAGTATACGGAATGAGCAGTTCTTC	TRBD2	TRBJ2-1	-	TRBV19
CSVPRGRWGYTF	TGCAGCGTTCCCAGGGGGCGTTGGGGCTACACCTTC	TRBD1	TRBJ1-2	-	TRBV29-1
CASSLGLAGGPVTYNEQFF	TGTGCCAGCAGCCTTGGACTAGCGGGAGGGCCGGTCACCTACAATGAGCAGTTCTTC	TRBD2	TRBJ2-1	-	TRBV3-1/TRBV3-2
CASSLLGQRNEQFF	TGTGCCAGCAGCCTATTGGGACAGCGCAATGAGCAGTTCTTC	TRBD1	TRBJ2-1	-	TRBV16
CASSVSPGATYEQYF	TGTGCCAGCAGTGTCTCGCCGGGAGCCACCTACGAGCAGTACTTC	-	TRBJ2-7	-	TRBV6-4
CASRIPGLDYNEQFF	TGTGCCAGCAGAATACCGGGACTAGACTACAATGAGCAGTTCTTC	-	TRBJ2-1	-	TRBV21-1
CAWSPLAGYLTGELFF	TGTGCCTGGAGTCCCCTAGCGGGATATCTCACCGGGGAGCTGTTTTTT	TRBD2	TRBJ2-2	-	TRBV30
CASSSDGHREMNTEAFF	TGTGCCAGCAGCTCGGATGGACACAGGGAGATGAACACTGAAGCTTTCTTT	-	TRBJ1-1	-	TRBV7-3
CASSPKRVSYEQYF	TGTGCCAGTAGTCCCAAGAGAGTCTCCTACGAGCAGTACTTC	-	TRBJ2-7	-	TRBV19